The sequence of this TCR beta chain was determined in a study of T cells in Graves' hyperthyroidism and ophthalmopathy. Study as a whole: Once the initial diagnosis was made, peripheral blood was obtained before any treatment.

The CDR3 sequence is 14 residues long. Germline CDR1 SNHLY, CDR2 FYNNEI. Trimming cost V 8 bases and J 10 bases, with 18 bases left between them. TCR beta CDR3 regions were amplified from RNA. Carried out on the TCR CDR3, a first-round RT-PCR used the HTBI primer set. One entry per CDR3 protein results from TCRdb running MiXCR on the multiplex PCR reads. The table lists hundreds of thousands of distinct CDR3 sequences, around 14% of them singletons. Many counts were recorded for this clonotype. The chain has TRBV2 and TRBJ1-6; TRBD1 is a possible D gene (6 bases). The sample taken for sequencing was blood. This clonotype was obtained from a woman aged 18 to 35 with Graves' hyperthyroidism. The CDR3, as DNA: TGTGCCAGCCGCCTAACCTGGACAGACTCACCCCTCCACTTT. Amino acid sequence: CASRLTWTDSPLHF.